Listed below are T cell receptor beta chains from one sample, sequenced in a study of CD8+ T cells in alopecia areata. Clones were read by immunoSEQ multiplex PCR, and TCRdb kept only the in-frame ones, dropping some. The data hold more than 95,000 clones, with around two fifths observed a single time. The sequenced sample consisted of CD4+ T cells sorted from blood. These receptor sequences come from a human donor with alopecia areata. Both conserved end residues are part of each CDR3. The order of the fields is clone size, D gene, V gene, J gene, CDR3 protein, CDR3 DNA. The D gene is left open where the match is weak. Clone size is given for some rows only: seen once, a few or many times, or a class if the clone is expanded.

>few|TRBD2|TRBV30|TRBJ2-1
CASEGLAYNEQFF
TGTGCCTCCGAGGGACTAGCCTACAATGAGCAGTTCTTC
>once|TRBD2|TRBV7-3|TRBJ2-5
CASSLFGGTQETQYF
TGTGCCAGCAGCTTATTCGGGGGGACCCAAGAGACCCAGTACTTC
>.|.|TRBV7-3|TRBJ2-6
CASSPDYSGANVLTF
TGTGCCAGCAGCCCTGATTACTCTGGGGCCAACGTCCTGACTTTC
>few|TRBD2|TRBV29-1|TRBJ2-4
CSVQREFNIQYF
TGCAGCGTTCAGCGGGAGTTCAACATTCAGTACTTC
>.|.|TRBV29-1|TRBJ1-2
CSVEFADGYYGYTF
TGCAGCGTTGAATTTGCGGACGGGTACTATGGCTACACCTTC
>.|.|TRBV6-5|TRBJ2-7
CASSLIYEQYF
TGTGCCAGCAGCCTAATCTACGAGCAGTACTTC
>.|.|TRBV28|TRBJ1-1
CASSFRNDPEAFF
TGTGCCAGCAGTTTTAGGAACGATCCTGAAGCTTTCTTT
>few|.|TRBV29-1|TRBJ1-2
CSGVEAGKGGMGYTF
TGCAGCGGTGTGGAGGCAGGGAAAGGAGGGATGGGCTACACCTTC
>.|.|TRBV6-4|TRBJ2-7
CASKETETYEQYF
TGTGCCAGCAAGGAGACAGAGACCTACGAGCAGTACTTC
>few|.|TRBV30|TRBJ2-7
CAWRQDNYEQYF
TGTGCCTGGCGACAGGATAACTACGAGCAGTACTTC
>few|.|TRBV5-1|TRBJ2-1
CASSLEALSSYNEQFF
TGCGCCAGCAGCTTAGAAGCTCTGAGCTCCTACAATGAGCAGTTCTTC
>few|.|TRBV19|TRBJ1-2
CASSIDEAYGYTF
TGTGCCAGTAGTATAGATGAAGCTTATGGCTACACCTTC
>.|.|TRBV30|TRBJ2-1
CAWSQGAYNEQFF
TGTGCCTGGAGCCAGGGAGCGTACAATGAGCAGTTCTTC
>once|.|TRBV30|TRBJ2-7
CAWSWGLLGAYEQYF
TGTGCCTGGAGTTGGGGACTCCTTGGGGCCTACGAGCAGTACTTC
>few|.|TRBV29-1|TRBJ2-2
CSAGTPNTGELFF
TGCAGCGCTGGGACACCAAACACCGGGGAGCTGTTTTTT
>.|.|TRBV30|TRBJ2-6
CAWRERVRSNVLTF
TGTGCCTGGAGGGAGAGGGTGCGGTCCAACGTCCTGACTTTC
>.|.|TRBV9|TRBJ2-6
CASSVVGAGANVLTF
TGTGCCAGCAGCGTAGTGGGGGCTGGGGCCAACGTCCTGACTTTC
>.|TRBD2|TRBV5-1|TRBJ2-1
CASISGTSGTNEQFF
TGCGCCAGCATCTCCGGGACTAGCGGGACCAATGAGCAGTTCTTC
>.|.|TRBV30|TRBJ1-2
CAFLPREEGYGYTF
TGTGCCTTTCTCCCCAGGGAGGAGGGCTATGGCTACACCTTC
>few|.|TRBV28|TRBJ2-1
CASSLPPNRDEQFF
TGTGCCAGCAGTTTACCACCCAACCGCGATGAGCAGTTCTTC
>few|TRBD2|TRBV25-1|TRBJ2-2
CASSDPASGDTGELFF
TGTGCCAGCAGTGATCCCGCTAGCGGGGACACCGGGGAGCTGTTTTTT
>.|TRBD1|TRBV7-2|TRBJ1-2
CASSPAGTGTYRDGYTF
TGTGCCAGCAGCCCGGCCGGGACAGGGACCTACCGCGATGGCTACACCTTC
>.|.|TRBV29-1|TRBJ2-7
CSVETGQFPSYEQYF
TGCAGCGTTGAAACAGGGCAGTTTCCCTCCTACGAGCAGTACTTC
>few|TRBD2|TRBV29-1|TRBJ2-7
CSVDSGDYEQYF
TGCAGCGTTGACAGCGGGGACTACGAGCAGTACTTC
>once|.|TRBV7-8|TRBJ2-5
CASSLRPAGETQYF
TGTGCCAGCAGCTTACGGCCTGCGGGAGAGACCCAGTACTTC
>.|TRBD1|TRBV29-1|TRBJ1-1
CSVRDRDAFF
TGCAGCGTTCGGGACAGGGATGCTTTCTTT
>few|TRBD2|TRBV7-2|TRBJ2-1
CASSSGLAGAPEQFF
TGTGCCAGCAGCTCGGGACTAGCGGGTGCCCCGGAGCAGTTCTTC
>.|TRBD1|TRBV5-1|TRBJ1-5
CASSPTGGNSNQPQHF
TGCGCCAGCAGCCCTACAGGGGGGAATAGCAATCAGCCCCAGCATTTT
>.|.|TRBV7-2|TRBJ2-1
CASSLGFALFF
TGTGCCAGCAGCTTAGGATTTGCGCTGTTCTTC
>.|.|TRBV5-1|TRBJ1-2
CASSLDLWLNYGYTF
TGCGCCAGCAGCTTGGACCTGTGGCTCAACTATGGCTACACCTTC
>few|TRBD2|TRBV7-2|TRBJ2-7
CASSLGGGNSYEQYF
TGTGCCAGCAGCTTAGGCGGGGGTAACTCCTACGAGCAGTACTTC
>.|TRBD2|TRBV29-1|TRBJ2-1
CSVPLGAGGNNEQFF
TGCAGCGTTCCGTTGGGAGCGGGAGGTAACAATGAGCAGTTCTTC
>.|.|TRBV7-2|TRBJ1-2
CASSLFREGFYGYTF
TGTGCCAGCAGCTTATTCAGGGAGGGGTTCTATGGCTACACCTTC
>once|.|TRBV5-6|TRBJ1-2
CASSPEGHGSGYTF
TGTGCCAGCAGTCCTGAGGGGCATGGGTCAGGCTACACCTTC
>.|TRBD1|TRBV23-1|TRBJ1-2
CASRKGQGNYGYTF
TGCGCCAGCAGAAAGGGACAGGGGAACTATGGCTACACCTTC
>few|.|TRBV29-1|TRBJ2-1
CSVASAGNEQFF
TGCAGCGTTGCTTCGGCGGGGAATGAGCAGTTCTTC
>few|.|TRBV4-1|TRBJ2-6
CASSQKSPSSGANVLTF
TGCGCCAGCAGCCAAAAGAGCCCAAGCTCTGGGGCCAACGTCCTGACTTTC
>.|.|TRBV6-6|TRBJ2-3
CASSSINPGAADTQYF
TGTGCCAGCAGCTCCATCAACCCTGGAGCAGCGGATACGCAGTATTTT
>few|.|TRBV7-2|TRBJ2-4
CASSLEGTVPPKNIQYF
TGTGCCAGCAGCTTAGAGGGTACGGTACCACCCAAAAACATTCAGTACTTC
>few|.|TRBV29-1|TRBJ1-2
CSGFKASGGYTF
TGCAGCGGATTCAAAGCCTCCGGCGGCTACACCTTC
>.|.|TRBV7-9|TRBJ1-2
CASSLDQGTYGYTF
TGTGCCAGCAGCTTAGATCAGGGGACCTATGGCTACACCTTC
>few|.|TRBV4-2|TRBJ2-3
CASSQELGRQYF
TGTGCCAGCAGCCAAGAGCTGGGGAGGCAGTATTTT
>.|TRBD2|TRBV2|TRBJ2-5
CASTARREGRETQYF
TGTGCCAGCACTGCGAGGCGGGAGGGCCGAGAGACCCAGTACTTC
>few|.|TRBV6-5|TRBJ2-7
CASTGVQGTTYEQYF
TGTGCCAGCACCGGAGTACAGGGAACGACCTACGAGCAGTACTTC
>few|TRBD1|TRBV2|TRBJ2-5
CASSRDRGFETQYF
TGTGCCAGCAGCCGGGACAGGGGCTTCGAGACCCAGTACTTC
>.|.|TRBV29-1|TRBJ1-2
CSVARQIANYGYTF
TGCAGCGTTGCTCGACAAATAGCTAACTATGGCTACACCTTC
>.|TRBD2|TRBV7-2|TRBJ2-3
CASSGTSGADTQYF
TGTGCCAGCAGCGGGACTAGCGGGGCAGATACGCAGTATTTT
>few|TRBD2|TRBV4-1|TRBJ2-5
CASSQGLAGKETQYF
TGCGCCAGCAGCCAAGGACTAGCGGGTAAAGAGACCCAGTACTTC
>.|.|TRBV2|TRBJ1-5
CASSVDSGSNQPQHF
TGTGCCAGCAGTGTCGACAGCGGGAGCAATCAGCCCCAGCATTTT
>few|TRBD1|TRBV23-1|TRBJ2-7
CASSHLGQESTYEQYF
TGCGCCAGCAGTCACCTGGGACAGGAATCGACCTACGAGCAGTACTTC
>few|TRBD1|TRBV7-9|TRBJ1-1
CASSPTTGGDTEAFF
TGTGCCAGCAGCCCGACGACAGGGGGAGACACTGAAGCTTTCTTT
>few|.|TRBV29-1|TRBJ1-1
CSAGDGEAFF
TGCAGCGCCGGAGATGGTGAAGCTTTCTTT
>.|TRBD2|TRBV29-1|TRBJ2-3
CSVALAGGSGDTQYF
TGCAGCGTTGCTTTAGCGGGGGGGTCCGGAGATACGCAGTATTTT
>.|TRBD1|TRBV6-5|TRBJ1-1
CASSDPGQGIRAFF
TGTGCCAGCAGTGATCCGGGACAGGGGATTAGAGCTTTCTTT
>.|.|TRBV5-4|TRBJ2-2
CASSGPQRTLNTGELFF
TGTGCCAGCAGCGGTCCGCAGCGAACTCTGAACACCGGGGAGCTGTTTTTT
>few|TRBD1|TRBV29-1|TRBJ1-4
CSVAQGTTNEKLFF
TGCAGCGTGGCACAGGGGACAACTAATGAAAAACTGTTTTTT